This T cell receptor beta chain was retrieved from a study of identical twins. After template switching added a universal primer site, the resulting cDNA carried unique molecular identifiers. From the 5' RACE reads, TCRdb called clonotypes with MiXCR, one entry per CDR3 protein. Of approximately 210,000 distinct CDR3 sequences in the sample, around a sixth were seen once. Findings and caveats of the study: Twin pairs had excess sharing that was weaker in beta out-of-frame sequences.

Germline V gene lookup returns CDR1 SGHVS and CDR2 FQNEAQ. Trimming cost V 1 base and J 5 bases; bases outside gene matches: 3. The CDR3 spans 14 residues. As concerns this clonotype: No antigen is known for it.

These same data were also listed under a study on T cells expressing NK-cell markers. That source notes: Alpha-beta TCR T cells were the sole sorting target in several experiments, owing to an anti-gamma-delta TCR antibody. The same clonotypes also predominated in the CD3+CD56-NKG2C+ fraction of four donors.

The chain uses TRBV7-8 and TRBJ1-2; 8 bases match TRBD1. This TCR was sampled from a woman between 18 and 30 years old in good health. Sequenced input: CD8+ T cells sorted from blood. CDR3 sequence reads: CASSLDRTGYGYTF. The CDR3 DNA is TGTGCCAGCAGCTTAGATAGGACAGGGTATGGCTACACCTTC.